A single sample gave rise to the 7 T cell receptor beta chains below, sequenced in a study of monozygotic twins with inflammatory bowel disease. Following a re-call of the 5' RACE reads, TCRdb has one entry per CDR3 protein and lacks DNA. This listing includes about 110,000 distinct CDR3 sequences. Sequencing input: blood. The receptors come from a human donor with ulcerative colitis or Crohn's disease, or a healthy co-twin of an affected twin (not recorded which).

The chain combines TRBV28 with TRBJ1-1; the TCRdb call, TRBD1, lacks DNA for checking. From germline, CDR1 is MDHEN and CDR2 SYDVKM. The CDR3 extends over 15 amino acids. Here the CDR3 reads CASSLPLDRGQGAFF.

The V call is TRBV7-9, the J call TRBJ2-6; without DNA, the TCRdb call of TRBD1 cannot be checked. The CDR3 length is 17 residues. Germline loops: CDR1 SEHNR, CDR2 FQNEAQ (reference sequence). This chain's CDR3 is CASSETGPLSGANVLTF.

The chain recombines TRBV28 with TRBJ2-5. The CDR3 has 12 amino acids. Germline CDR1 and CDR2: MDHEN and SYDVKM. Here the CDR3 reads CATRGDQETQYF. Looking up the rest from reference TRBV28 and TRBJ2-5 gives the full variable domain: DVKVTQSSRYLVKRTGEKVFLECVQDMDHENMFWYRQDPGLGLRLIYFSYDVKMKEKGDIPEGYSVSREKKERFSLILESASTNQTSMYLCATRGDQETQYFGPGTRLLVL.

The chain carries TRBV3-1 and TRBJ2-7; the TCRdb D gene call, TRBD2, has no DNA to confirm it. The CDR3 extends over 14 amino acids. CDR1 and CDR2 from the germline V gene are LGHDT and YNNKEL (reference sequence). CDR3: CASSPGLAGDEQYF.

V gene TRBV20-1 combines with J gene TRBJ1-5; the TRBD1 assignment by TCRdb is unverifiable without DNA. Per germline, CDR1 DFQATT and CDR2 SNEGSKA (reference sequence). The CDR3 spans 17 residues. The CDR3 loop reads CSAIGPGGSYSNQPQHF.

V gene TRBV5-1 combines with J gene TRBJ2-1; TCRdb lists TRBD2, though no DNA is available to test this call. Germline V gives CDR1 SGHRS, CDR2 YFSETQ. The CDR3 covers 15 residues. CDR3 amino acids: CASSSGTSGRNEQFF.

The rearrangement uses TRBV7-9 and TRBJ1-6; without DNA, the TCRdb call of TRBD1 cannot be checked. Germline CDR1 reads SEHNR; CDR2 reads FQNEAQ (reference sequence). This CDR3 comprises 15 residues. The CDR3 reads CASNNGQIYNSPLHF. Together with reference TRBV7-9 and TRBJ1-6, the CDR3 gives the full variable domain: DTGVSQNPRHKITKRGQNVTFRCDPISEHNRLYWYRQTLGQGPEFLTYFQNEAQLEKSRLLSDRFSAERPKGSFSTLEIQRTEQGDSAMYLCASNNGQIYNSPLHFGNGTRLTVT.